The present T cell receptor beta chain was sequenced within a study of blood T cell repertoires in COVID-19. For the study at large: Sites across the United States, Italy and Spain contributed samples from acute and convalescent COVID-19. PBMCs, B-cell-depleted T cells, or T cells were the source of the cDNA or gDNA that made up the material.

Original analysis: Reference gene primers were amplified, and this amplification served to estimate nucleated cell counts. Profiled with immunoSEQ multiplex PCR; TCRdb holds only in-frame clones, not every one. Clonal size and the V and J genes are those of that table, whereas D and trimming came from the DNA. The sample shows about 240,000 clones, about 79% of them seen only once. Per germline, CDR1 MNHNY and CDR2 SVGAGI (reference sequence). The V end was cut by 6 bases, the J end by 9 bases, with 9 bases between. This CDR3 has 12 residues. Source material: peripheral blood. This rearrangement joins TRBV6-6 to TRBJ1-6; no reliable D call. The source of this sequence is an elderly woman with acute or convalescent COVID-19. In nucleotides, the CDR3 is TGTGCCAGCAGAGAGTCCGGTTCACCCCTCCACTTT. Its protein is CASRESGSPLHF.